A selection of T cell receptor beta chains follows, all from one sample in a study of CD8 T cells in Susac syndrome. One entry per CDR3 protein results from TCRdb running MiXCR on the immunoSEQ multiplex PCR reads. The sample lists approximately 190,000 distinct CDR3 sequences, roughly 94% seen once, with around 0.16% in the top ten. The material sequenced was CD8+ T cells from PBMCs. The receptors were sampled from a human donor with Susac syndrome. The CDR3 runs from the conserved cysteine through the conserved F or W. The order of the fields is V gene, D gene, clone size, J gene, CDR3 DNA, CDR3 protein. D genes are given only for firm matches. Only some rows state a clone size, as once, few, many or a class for expanded clones.

TRBV5-4	TRBD1	-	TRBJ1-2	TGTGCCAGCAGCCAGCCCGGGACAGTCGGGACGGATGGCTACACCTTC	CASSQPGTVGTDGYTF
TRBV29-1	TRBD2	few	TRBJ2-7	TGCAGCGTTGGAGGGACTAGCGGTTCCTACGAGCAGTACTTC	CSVGGTSGSYEQYF
TRBV9	-	once	TRBJ2-5	TGTGCCAGCAGCGTAGCTGGACGGCCGATGGAGACCCAGTACTTC	CASSVAGRPMETQYF
TRBV6-5	-	-	TRBJ2-7	TGTGCCAGCAGTTACGGACTTGGCCCCTACGAGCAGTACTTC	CASSYGLGPYEQYF
TRBV12-3/TRBV12-4	-	-	TRBJ1-1	TGTGCCAGCAGTTCTCAAGACAGGATGAACACTGAAGCTTTCTTT	CASSSQDRMNTEAFF
TRBV7-3	-	-	TRBJ2-1	TGTGCCAGCAGCTTGATCAACAATGAGCAGTTCTTC	CASSLINNEQFF
TRBV10-3	-	-	TRBJ2-5	TGTGCCATCAGAGACTACCAAGAGACCCAGTACTTC	CAIRDYQETQYF
TRBV9	-	-	TRBJ1-3	TGTGCCAGCAGCGAGGCCTCTGGAAACACCATATATTTT	CASSEASGNTIYF
TRBV27	-	-	TRBJ2-3	TGTGCCAGCAGTTTACCAGATACGCAGTATTTT	CASSLPDTQYF
TRBV7-9	-	-	TRBJ2-1	TGTGCCAGCAGCTCAACGGCTAGCGTACACAATGAGCAGTTCTTC	CASSSTASVHNEQFF
TRBV28	TRBD1	-	TRBJ2-3	TGTGCCAGCAGTTTATATGCCACCGGGACAGGGGGCGCAGATACGCAGTATTTT	CASSLYATGTGGADTQYF
TRBV29-1	-	-	TRBJ2-7	TGCAGCGGGGTGGCGAGGGGTCACTCCTACGAGCAGTACTTC	CSGVARGHSYEQYF
TRBV7-9	-	once	TRBJ1-5	TGTGCCAGCAGCACGGACAATCAGCCCCAGCATTTT	CASSTDNQPQHF
TRBV4-1	-	-	TRBJ2-6	TGCGCCAGCAGCCCGCTTCCTGGGGCCAACGTCCTGACTTTC	CASSPLPGANVLTF
TRBV27	-	-	TRBJ2-2	TGTGCCAGCAGCCCAATAGGGATCGGGGAGCTGTTTTTT	CASSPIGIGELFF
TRBV29-1	-	-	TRBJ1-1	TGCAGCGTTGAAGATCTATTTCTGGGGGAAACAGGGACCACTGAAGCTTTCTTT	CSVEDLFLGETGTTEAFF
TRBV20-1	-	-	TRBJ1-6	TGCAGTGCAGCCCTGGGGGGGGCTTATTCCAATTCACCCCTCCACTTT	CSAALGGAYSNSPLHF
TRBV4-1	-	-	TRBJ2-1	TGCGCCAGCAGCCCTACGTCGAGGCGGAGCCACTACAATGAGCAGTTCTTC	CASSPTSRRSHYNEQFF
TRBV5-1	-	-	TRBJ1-5	TGCGCCAGCAGCTTGACCGGGATCAGCAATCAGCCCCAGCATTTT	CASSLTGISNQPQHF
TRBV5-4	-	-	TRBJ2-2	TGTGCCAGCAGCTTGGGACAGATTCTTAACACCGGGGAGCTGTTTTTT	CASSLGQILNTGELFF
TRBV9	-	few	TRBJ2-1	TGTGCCAGCAGCGTTCCCCCCTACAATGAGCAGTTCTTC	CASSVPPYNEQFF
TRBV7-8	TRBD1	-	TRBJ1-2	TGTGCCAGCAGCGATGAGCAGGGGGCGGACTATGGCTACACCTTC	CASSDEQGADYGYTF
TRBV5-6	TRBD1	-	TRBJ2-4	TGTGCCAGCAGCTTGGTCGGACAGGGTCCAGCCAAAAACATTCAGTACTTC	CASSLVGQGPAKNIQYF
TRBV9	TRBD2	-	TRBJ2-3	TGTGCCAGCAGCGGACTAGCGGGGGGGAGGACAGATACGCAGTATTTT	CASSGLAGGRTDTQYF
TRBV13	TRBD1	-	TRBJ2-5	TGTGCCAGCAGCGACCTAGGAAGGACAGGGGGCCAAGAGACCCAGTACTTC	CASSDLGRTGGQETQYF
TRBV7-9	TRBD1	-	TRBJ2-1	TGTGCCAGCAGCACAGTGGTAGGGGGCACGGGTGTTGAGCAGTTCTTC	CASSTVVGGTGVEQFF
TRBV3-1	TRBD2	-	TRBJ2-3	TGTGCCAGCAGCCAAGTCAGCGGGGGGACAGATACGCAGTATTTT	CASSQVSGGTDTQYF
TRBV7-9	-	-	TRBJ2-1	TGTGCCAGCAGCTTAGTGGCTAGTTACAATGAGCAGTTCTTC	CASSLVASYNEQFF
TRBV19	-	-	TRBJ2-3	TGTGCCAGTAGTCAATCGGGGGGCTCCCAAGATACGCAGTATTTT	CASSQSGGSQDTQYF
TRBV9	-	-	TRBJ1-2	TGTGCCAGCAGCGTAGGGGGCGATGGCTACACCTTC	CASSVGGDGYTF
TRBV4-1	TRBD1	once	TRBJ2-5	TGCGCCAGCAGCCAAGGCCAGGGGGTTATTGAGACCCAGTACTTC	CASSQGQGVIETQYF
TRBV4-1	TRBD2	-	TRBJ2-1	TGCGCCAGCAGCCACAGACGTCCCCTCGGGACTAGCGTGTCGAACAATGAGCAGTTCTTC	CASSHRRPLGTSVSNNEQFF
TRBV7-3	-	-	TRBJ1-5	TGTGCCAGCAGCTTAGGGCACAATCAGCCCCAGCATTTT	CASSLGHNQPQHF
TRBV27	-	-	TRBJ2-7	TGTGCCAGCAGTTTGTCCGGACAGACGCAGTACTTC	CASSLSGQTQYF
TRBV29-1	-	-	TRBJ1-4	TGCAGCGGGGCGGGGGGGGCACAGGAAAAACTGTTTTTT	CSGAGGAQEKLFF
TRBV4-1	-	once	TRBJ1-3	TGCGCCAGCAGCCAAGCTGTCTCGAGGGTAGTGGCTGGAAACACCATATATTTT	CASSQAVSRVVAGNTIYF
TRBV27	-	-	TRBJ2-6	TGTGCCAGCAGTTCCCTCTCAGCCGGGGCCAACGTCCTGACTTTC	CASSSLSAGANVLTF
TRBV7-7	-	-	TRBJ2-2	TGTGCTAGCAGCCTTTCCGGGACATCGAACACCGGGGAGCTGTTTTTT	CASSLSGTSNTGELFF
TRBV10-2	-	once	TRBJ1-2	TGCGCCAGCAGTGACAGGGAACATCTTGATGGCTACACCTTC	CASSDREHLDGYTF
TRBV4-1	-	-	TRBJ1-4	TGCGCCAGCAGCCAAGATCTGGCAGGGAGTCTGTTTTTT	CASSQDLAGSLFF
TRBV4-1	-	-	TRBJ2-7	TGCGCCAGCAGCCGAGGACCAACCTACGAGCAGTACTTC	CASSRGPTYEQYF
TRBV18	-	-	TRBJ1-1	TGTGCCAGCTCACCACGGTCAGGGAACACTGAAGCTTTCTTT	CASSPRSGNTEAFF
TRBV29-1	-	-	TRBJ2-1	TGCAGCGTTGAGGGCGCGGATGAGCAGTTCTTC	CSVEGADEQFF
TRBV27	-	-	TRBJ2-7	TGTGCCAGCAGTCAAGACGGATTCCGCGGAGAGCAGTACTTC	CASSQDGFRGEQYF
TRBV18	TRBD2	-	TRBJ2-2	TGTGCCAGCTCACCATTGGGACTAGCGGACACCGGGGAGCTGTTTTTT	CASSPLGLADTGELFF
TRBV11-2	TRBD2	-	TRBJ2-1	TGTGCCAGCACCAAAAGAGAGAGGGGCGGGAGGAGGAATGAGCAGTTCTTC	CASTKRERGGRRNEQFF
TRBV27	-	-	TRBJ2-5	TGTGCCAGCAGTTATCGAGAGACCCAGTACTTC	CASSYRETQYF
TRBV9	TRBD2	-	TRBJ2-7	TGTGCCAGCAGCTTAGGGGCTAGCGGAACCTACGAGCAGTACTTC	CASSLGASGTYEQYF
TRBV10-3	TRBD1	-	TRBJ2-1	TGTGCCGCCACGCCGACAGGGATGAATGAGCAGTTCTTC	CAATPTGMNEQFF
TRBV20-1	-	-	TRBJ1-5	TGCAGTGCTAGAGATCCGACAGAACAGCAGCCCCAGCATTTT	CSARDPTEQQPQHF
TRBV7-9	-	-	TRBJ1-2	TGTGCCAGCAGCGAGATAGGGGGTGGCTACACCTTC	CASSEIGGGYTF